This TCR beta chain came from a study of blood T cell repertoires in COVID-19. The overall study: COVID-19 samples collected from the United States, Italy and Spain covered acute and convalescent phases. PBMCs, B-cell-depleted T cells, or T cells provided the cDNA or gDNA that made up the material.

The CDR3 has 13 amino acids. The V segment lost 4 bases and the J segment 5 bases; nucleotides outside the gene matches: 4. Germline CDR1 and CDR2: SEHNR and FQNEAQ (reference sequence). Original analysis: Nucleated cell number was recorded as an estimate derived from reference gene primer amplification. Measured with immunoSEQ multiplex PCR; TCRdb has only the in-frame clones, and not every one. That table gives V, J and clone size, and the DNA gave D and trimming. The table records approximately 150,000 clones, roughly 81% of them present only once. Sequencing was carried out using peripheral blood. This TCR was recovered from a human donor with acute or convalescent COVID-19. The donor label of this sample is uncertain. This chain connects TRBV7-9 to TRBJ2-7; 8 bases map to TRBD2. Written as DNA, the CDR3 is TGTGCCAGCAGCTATAGCGGGATAAACGAGCAGTACGTC. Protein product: CASSYSGINEQYV.